The clone carrying this T cell receptor (beta chain) showed up many times. Multiplex PCR employing 32 V and 13 J primers generated amplicons of the TCR beta CDR3. TCRdb itself ran the multiplex PCR reads through MiXCR, one entry per CDR3 protein. The sample includes about 15,000 distinct CDR3 sequences, 25% to 35% seen only once; the top ten take nearly 15%. The germline CDR1 and CDR2 sequences are MGHRA and YSYEKL. Trimming stripped 0 bases from V and 7 bases from J, with 13 bases between. This CDR3 is 15 amino acids long. As template, the study used bulk tumor genomic DNA at about 540 ng per sample. Multiple biopsies spaced far apart were taken from each primary tumor during surgery. Patients went through curative surgery, and their non-small cell lung cancer was untreated and newly diagnosed. The data were taken from a study of immune heterogeneity within non-small cell lung tumors.

The sequenced material came from lung tumor tissue. This receptor was identified in a woman aged 50 to 65 with non-small cell lung cancer. The chain carries TRBV4-1 and TRBJ1-5, with D uncertain. The CDR3 loop is CASSQDETKGQPQHF. The CDR3 DNA is TGCGCCAGCAGCCAAGATGAGACAAAGGGACAGCCCCAGCATTTT.